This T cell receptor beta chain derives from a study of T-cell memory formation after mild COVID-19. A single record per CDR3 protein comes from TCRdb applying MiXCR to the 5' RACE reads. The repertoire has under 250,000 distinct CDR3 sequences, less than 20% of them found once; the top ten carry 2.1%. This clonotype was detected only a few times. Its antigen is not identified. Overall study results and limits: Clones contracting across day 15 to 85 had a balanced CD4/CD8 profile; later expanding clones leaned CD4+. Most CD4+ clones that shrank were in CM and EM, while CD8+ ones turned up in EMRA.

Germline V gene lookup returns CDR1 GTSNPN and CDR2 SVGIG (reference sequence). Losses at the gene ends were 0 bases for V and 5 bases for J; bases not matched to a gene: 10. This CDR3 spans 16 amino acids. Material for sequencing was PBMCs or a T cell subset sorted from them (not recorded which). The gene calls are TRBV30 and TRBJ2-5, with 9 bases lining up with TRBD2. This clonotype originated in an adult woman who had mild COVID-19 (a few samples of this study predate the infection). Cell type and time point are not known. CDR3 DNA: TGTGCCTGGAGTGTTCTGAGCGGGAGGTTATGGGAGACCCAGTACTTC. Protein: CAWSVLSGRLWETQYF.